Given below is one T cell receptor (beta chain) in context. Its antigen is currently not known. No clone much larger than this one lies a single base away; base qualities are absent. This record comes from a study of blood T cell repertoires in COVID-19 (dated by TCRdb to the early 2020s). The study in broad terms: Collaborator samples came from the United States, Italy and Spain and covered acute and convalescent phases of COVID-19. Where available, HLA class I and class II types were obtained from metadata supplied by the sample provider rather than from assay-based typing. A de-identified subject ID, COVID-19 status, age in years and sex were almost always included in the sample metadata. Samples were obtained from the ongoing ImmuneRACE study (first 160 participants) and from 1,254 subjects provided by 6 global collaborators. The material from the prospective study consisted of cDNA or gDNA derived from T cells, B-cell-depleted T cells, or PBMCs. The dataset comprised deeply sampled blood TCRbeta repertoires from subjects exposed to, actively infected with, or recovered from COVID-19. A freely available public database, intended as a resource for researchers studying the immune response to SARS-CoV-2, is where the repertoires were released.

TCRbeta CDR3 regions were amplified from genomic DNA by means of the immunoSEQ Assay, a bias-controlled multiplex PCR. The authors' pipeline ran thus. The number of nucleated cells in each sample was estimated by amplification of reference gene primers within the assay. To quantify the absolute abundance of each unique TCRbeta CDR3 rearrangement, sequence reads were collapsed and filtered. For each sample, productive Simpson clonality was calculated as the square root of Simpson's diversity index over productive rearrangements. Entries here come from immuneACCESS through TCRdb and include only in-frame sequences with V and J called. Some clones fail to appear in such tables; in the studies checked, an unresolved V gene covers under half of the shortfall, and the cause of the remainder is unknown. V and J calls and clone size come straight from that table; D and trimming were deduced from the DNA. Recorded for this sample are around 700,000 clones; approximately 90% of them occurred a single time. The ten largest clones represent roughly 0.26% of the sample.

Trimmed from V: 2 bases; trimmed from J: 2 bases; junction bases lacking a gene match: 6. The CDR3, cysteine through phenylalanine, is 18 amino acids long. The read is trimmed to its CDR3 DNA, 54 bases read in frame from base 1. CDR1 and CDR2 were assigned from the germline V gene as KGHDR and SFDVKD. Collaborating institutions collected whole blood in K2EDTA tubes following their own protocols. For TCRbeta analysis, collaborators shipped samples in one of three forms: frozen whole blood, isolated PBMCs, or DNA extracted from either of those sample types. What the research found in general, with its limitations: How much clinical and demographic metadata was included differed by source and by participant, and the metadata was provided uncurated.

The V gene is TRBV24-1 and the J gene is TRBJ1-4, and TRBD1 aligns with 11 junction nucleotides. The sequence was obtained from a woman between 18 and 29 years old with acute or convalescent COVID-19. Sequenced sample: peripheral blood. Read as DNA, the sequence is TGTGCCACCAGTGATTCCCGGGACAGGGGGGACACTAATGAAAAACTGTTTTTT. The translation is CATSDSRDRGDTNEKLFF.